The rows below give T cell receptor beta chains drawn from one sample of a study of T-cell memory formation after mild COVID-19. TCRdb redid the calling of the 5' RACE reads with MiXCR, one entry per CDR3 protein. The sample holds about 340,000 distinct CDR3 sequences, about an eighth seen once. Sequencing used PBMCs or a T cell subset sorted from them (not recorded which). All receptors derive from a man in his late teens or twenties who had mild COVID-19 (a few samples of this study predate the infection). Cell type and time point are not known. The CDR3 runs from the conserved cysteine through the conserved F or W. Each record gives: D gene, V gene, clone size, J gene, CDR3 protein, CDR3 DNA. A D gene is named only where the DNA matches it firmly. The size field is filled for only some rows; it gives once, few, many or a size class.

d_gene: TRBD2
v_gene: TRBV6-6
abundance: once
j_gene: TRBJ2-3
CDR3aa: CASSYDGGGVTQYF
CDR3nt: TGTGCCAGCAGTTACGACGGGGGGGGCGTTACGCAGTATTTT

d_gene: TRBD2
v_gene: TRBV6-2/TRBV6-3
abundance: once
j_gene: TRBJ2-1
CDR3aa: CASRPERGKNEQFF
CDR3nt: TGTGCCAGCAGACCCGAGCGGGGGAAGAATGAGCAGTTCTTC

d_gene: -
v_gene: TRBV5-1
abundance: few
j_gene: TRBJ2-7
CDR3aa: CASSFSYGTSTYEQYF
CDR3nt: TGCGCCAGCAGCTTTTCGTATGGCACATCGACCTACGAGCAGTACTTC

d_gene: -
v_gene: TRBV10-1
abundance: -
j_gene: TRBJ2-3
CDR3aa: CASSEMSDTQYF
CDR3nt: TGCGCCAGCAGTGAGATGTCAGATACGCAGTATTTT

d_gene: -
v_gene: TRBV6-5
abundance: -
j_gene: TRBJ2-1
CDR3aa: CAAWGADNEQFF
CDR3nt: TGTGCCGCCTGGGGGGCGGACAATGAGCAGTTCTTC

d_gene: -
v_gene: TRBV7-9
abundance: once
j_gene: TRBJ2-3
CDR3aa: CASSLAGGHPQYF
CDR3nt: TGTGCCAGCAGCTTAGCGGGGGGCCATCCGCAGTATTTT

d_gene: -
v_gene: TRBV20-1
abundance: -
j_gene: TRBJ1-2
CDR3aa: CSAYTQGSYTF
CDR3nt: TGCAGTGCTTATACCCAGGGTAGCTACACCTTC

d_gene: -
v_gene: TRBV11-2
abundance: -
j_gene: TRBJ2-1
CDR3aa: CASSPGLDEQFF
CDR3nt: TGTGCCAGCAGCCCGGGTCTGGATGAGCAGTTCTTC

d_gene: -
v_gene: TRBV5-1
abundance: -
j_gene: TRBJ1-1
CDR3aa: CASSLYSLHHEAFF
CDR3nt: TGCGCCAGCAGCTTGTACAGTCTTCACCATGAAGCTTTCTTT

d_gene: -
v_gene: TRBV2
abundance: -
j_gene: TRBJ1-6
CDR3aa: CASKAGSSYNSPLHF
CDR3nt: TGTGCCAGCAAGGCAGGGAGCTCCTATAATTCACCCCTCCACTTT

d_gene: TRBD1
v_gene: TRBV6-2/TRBV6-3
abundance: many
j_gene: TRBJ1-2
CDR3aa: CASSPGQVYGYTF
CDR3nt: TGTGCCAGCAGCCCCGGACAGGTCTATGGCTACACCTTC

d_gene: -
v_gene: TRBV7-2
abundance: -
j_gene: TRBJ1-4
CDR3aa: CASSLNRLTEKLFF
CDR3nt: TGTGCCAGCAGCTTGAACAGGCTTACTGAAAAACTGTTTTTT

d_gene: -
v_gene: TRBV7-6
abundance: few
j_gene: TRBJ1-2
CDR3aa: CASSFSGESSYTF
CDR3nt: TGTGCCAGCAGCTTCTCGGGGGAGTCTAGCTACACCTTC

d_gene: TRBD1
v_gene: TRBV7-2
abundance: -
j_gene: TRBJ1-6
CDR3aa: CASTLGTAYNSPLHF
CDR3nt: TGTGCCAGCACCCTCGGGACAGCCTATAATTCACCCCTCCACTTT

d_gene: -
v_gene: TRBV12-3/TRBV12-4
abundance: few
j_gene: TRBJ1-5
CDR3aa: CASSFIRNQPQHF
CDR3nt: TGTGCCAGCAGTTTCATTCGTAATCAGCCCCAGCATTTT

d_gene: TRBD2
v_gene: TRBV10-3
abundance: few
j_gene: TRBJ2-1
CDR3aa: CAIAVAGGTNEQFF
CDR3nt: TGTGCCATTGCTGTAGCGGGGGGGACCAATGAGCAGTTCTTC

d_gene: -
v_gene: TRBV19
abundance: few
j_gene: TRBJ1-5
CDR3aa: CASSIGRRDNQPQHF
CDR3nt: TGTGCCAGTAGTATAGGTCGGAGGGACAATCAGCCCCAGCATTTT

d_gene: -
v_gene: TRBV7-9
abundance: -
j_gene: TRBJ1-2
CDR3aa: CASSLEPNSGLYGYTF
CDR3nt: TGTGCCAGCAGCTTAGAGCCTAACTCGGGCCTGTATGGCTACACCTTC

d_gene: -
v_gene: TRBV27
abundance: few
j_gene: TRBJ2-5
CDR3aa: CASSFRQGAQETQYF
CDR3nt: TGTGCCAGCAGTTTTCGACAAGGGGCCCAAGAGACCCAGTACTTC

d_gene: -
v_gene: TRBV7-2
abundance: -
j_gene: TRBJ2-2
CDR3aa: CASSLPRQVADTGELFF
CDR3nt: TGTGCCAGCAGCTTACCGAGACAGGTCGCAGACACCGGGGAGCTGTTTTTT

d_gene: TRBD1
v_gene: TRBV12-5
abundance: few
j_gene: TRBJ2-2
CDR3aa: CASAIGTGETGELFF
CDR3nt: TGTGCTAGTGCCATCGGGACAGGGGAGACCGGGGAGCTGTTTTTT

d_gene: -
v_gene: TRBV7-9
abundance: few
j_gene: TRBJ2-7
CDR3aa: CASSPGPSSSYEQYF
CDR3nt: TGTGCCAGCAGCCCGGGACCGTCGAGCTCCTACGAGCAGTACTTC

d_gene: TRBD1
v_gene: TRBV27
abundance: -
j_gene: TRBJ1-6
CDR3aa: CASKQGVAYNSPLHF
CDR3nt: TGTGCCAGCAAACAGGGGGTAGCCTATAATTCACCCCTCCACTTT

d_gene: -
v_gene: TRBV10-1
abundance: many
j_gene: TRBJ2-3
CDR3aa: CASSPRATDTQYF
CDR3nt: TGCGCCAGCAGTCCGAGGGCAACAGATACGCAGTATTTT

d_gene: TRBD1
v_gene: TRBV2
abundance: -
j_gene: TRBJ1-5
CDR3aa: CASSESGGMYQPQHF
CDR3nt: TGTGCCAGCAGTGAATCAGGGGGAATGTATCAGCCCCAGCATTTT

d_gene: -
v_gene: TRBV7-8
abundance: many
j_gene: TRBJ2-3
CDR3aa: CASSLLPSTDTQYF
CDR3nt: TGTGCCAGCAGCTTACTACCTAGCACAGATACGCAGTATTTT

d_gene: -
v_gene: TRBV6-1
abundance: few
j_gene: TRBJ2-2
CDR3aa: CASSEELVGELFF
CDR3nt: TGTGCCAGCAGTGAAGAACTAGTCGGGGAGCTGTTTTTT

d_gene: TRBD2
v_gene: TRBV5-1
abundance: few
j_gene: TRBJ2-7
CDR3aa: CASRSILAGEDEQYF
CDR3nt: TGCGCCAGCAGGTCTATACTAGCGGGGGAAGACGAGCAGTACTTC

d_gene: TRBD1
v_gene: TRBV2
abundance: -
j_gene: TRBJ1-5
CDR3aa: CASRGNQGAYSNQPQHF
CDR3nt: TGTGCCAGCAGAGGCAATCAGGGGGCCTATAGCAATCAGCCCCAGCATTTT

d_gene: -
v_gene: TRBV4-3
abundance: many
j_gene: TRBJ1-2
CDR3aa: CASSRGGFTNYGYTF
CDR3nt: TGCGCCAGCAGCCGAGGCGGATTTACTAACTATGGCTACACCTTC

d_gene: TRBD1
v_gene: TRBV10-3
abundance: few
j_gene: TRBJ2-7
CDR3aa: CAISPGTGGVEQYF
CDR3nt: TGTGCCATCAGCCCTGGGACAGGGGGGGTCGAGCAGTACTTC

d_gene: -
v_gene: TRBV12-3/TRBV12-4
abundance: few
j_gene: TRBJ2-2
CDR3aa: CASSLVRSNTGELFF
CDR3nt: TGTGCCAGCAGTTTAGTCAGATCGAACACCGGGGAGCTGTTTTTT

d_gene: TRBD2
v_gene: TRBV5-1
abundance: -
j_gene: TRBJ2-1
CDR3aa: CASSSASGVNEQFF
CDR3nt: TGCGCCAGCAGCTCCGCTAGCGGGGTAAATGAGCAGTTCTTC

d_gene: -
v_gene: TRBV4-3
abundance: few
j_gene: TRBJ2-2
CDR3aa: CASSHPRQEGSGELFF
CDR3nt: TGCGCCAGCAGCCATCCTCGACAGGAGGGGTCTGGGGAGCTGTTTTTT